These 25 T cell receptor beta chains were sequenced from one sample in a study of blood T cell repertoires in COVID-19. The assay was immunoSEQ multiplex PCR, and TCRdb's table has in-frame clones only and misses some. Of about 180,000 clones in the sample, around 73% were seen once. Material for sequencing was PBMCs or T cells enriched from blood (not recorded which). The receptors were sampled from a woman aged 50 to 60 who had recovered from COVID-19.

The chain has TRBV28 and TRBJ2-6, with D uncertain. Germline V gene lookup returns CDR1 MDHEN and CDR2 SYDVKM. Trimming took 4 bases from V and 4 from J, leaving 5 bases between them. The CDR3 covers 13 residues. Here the CDR3 reads CASSSQGANVLTF. CDR3 sequence (DNA): TGTGCCAGCAGTTCCCAGGGGGCCAACGTCCTGACTTTC. The variable domain in full, completed from reference TRBV28 and TRBJ2-6, reads DVKVTQSSRYLVKRTGEKVFLECVQDMDHENMFWYRQDPGLGLRLIYFSYDVKMKEKGDIPEGYSVSREKKERFSLILESASTNQTSMYLCASSSQGANVLTFGAGSRLTVL.

V usage is TRBV18 and J usage is TRBJ1-1; D is unclear. Trimming removed 3 bases at V and 0 bases at J, with 14 bases between. The CDR3 covers 16 residues. The germline V gene encodes CDR1 KGHSH and CDR2 LQKENI. DNA of the CDR3: TGTGCCAGCTCACCCCAGAGGAGCCCGCTGAACACTGAAGCTTTCTTT. Its protein is CASSPQRSPLNTEAFF.

V is TRBV9 and J is TRBJ2-2; D uncertain. V lost 0 bases, J lost 0 bases, and 3 bases lay in between. The CDR3 length is 14 residues. The germline CDR1 and CDR2 sequences are SGDLS and YYNGEE. The chain's CDR3 is CASSVAANTGELFF. DNA of the CDR3: TGTGCCAGCAGCGTAGCAGCGAACACCGGGGAGCTGTTTTTT.

V usage is TRBV4-1 and J usage is TRBJ2-7; TRBD2 matches 11 bases. Looked up from germline, CDR1 is MGHRA and CDR2 is YSYEKL. The length of the CDR3 is 15 residues. Losses at the gene ends were 2 bases for V and 3 bases for J; bases not matched to a gene: 3. The CDR3 nucleotides are TGCGCCAGCAGCCAACTAGCGGGAGGAAACTACGAGCAGTACTTC. It translates to CASSQLAGGNYEQYF.

The V gene is TRBV28, the J gene TRBJ1-4; perhaps TRBD1 as D (6 bases). V was trimmed by 6 bases and J by 4 bases, leaving 15 bases between them. Germline V CDR1 and CDR2: MDHEN, SYDVKM. The CDR3 runs to 15 residues. In nucleotides, the CDR3 is TGTGCCAGCAGCCGAAACGAGGGGGATAATGAAAAACTGTTTTTT. Translation gives CASSRNEGDNEKLFF.

The chain combines TRBV4-2 with TRBJ2-7, with 10 bases aligning to TRBD1. Germline CDR1 reads LGHNA; CDR2 reads YNFKEQ. CDR3 size: 16 residues. With 0 bases clipped from V and 7 bases from J, the junction kept 9 bases outside the gene matches. As DNA, the CDR3 is TGTGCCAGCAGCCAAGATAGGAGACAGGGGGCAGAGGAGCAGTACTTC. This gives the protein CASSQDRRQGAEEQYF.

The genes are TRBV5-6 and TRBJ1-5; 8 nucleotides match TRBD1. Germline assignment: CDR1 SGHDT and CDR2 YYEEEE. The CDR3 is 16 residues long. The junction had 4 bases not matched to a gene; V was cut back by 2 bases and J by 0 bases. The CDR3 loop is CASSFTGGLSNQPQHF. The CDR3 region has the DNA TGTGCCAGCAGCTTTACAGGGGGACTTAGCAATCAGCCCCAGCATTTT.

The chain joins TRBV24-1 to TRBJ1-1; a possible D gene is TRBD1 (6 bases). The CDR3 consists of 15 residues. V dropped 2 bases and J dropped 4 bases, with 13 bases sitting between them. Germline values: CDR1 KGHDR, CDR2 SFDVKD. CDR3 DNA: TGTGCCACCAGTGATTCGGGACACGACGCCACTGAAGCTTTCTTT. Protein product: CATSDSGHDATEAFF.

The V call is TRBV3-1 (or the pseudogene TRBV3-2), the J call TRBJ1-1, with 8 bases lining up with TRBD1. The CDR3 covers 18 residues. The germline V gene encodes CDR1 LGHDT and CDR2 YNNKEL (reference sequence). The V gene end was trimmed by 4 bases and the J gene end by 0 bases; junction bases not matched to a gene: 13. The CDR3 region is CASSPRTGTPDLNTEAFF. CDR3 bases: TGTGCCAGCAGCCCCCGGACAGGGACCCCCGACCTGAACACTGAAGCTTTCTTT.

V usage is TRBV5-1 and J usage is TRBJ1-4; tentative D call: TRBD1 (5 bases). CDR3 size: 14 residues. The germline CDR1 and CDR2 sequences are SGHRS and YFSETQ. Trimming left V 4 bases short and J 4 bases short, with 11 bases between. The CDR3 reads CASSGGQDNEKLFF. The CDR3 region has the DNA TGCGCCAGCAGCGGCGGACAAGATAATGAAAAACTGTTTTTT.

J is TRBJ2-5 and V is TRBV7-9, with 7 positions matching TRBD1. The germline V gene has CDR1 SEHNR and CDR2 FQNEAQ (reference sequence). V was pared by 5 bases and J by 4 bases, with 7 bases of the junction left unmatched. The CDR3 runs to 14 residues. This chain's CDR3 is CASSQGRQGETQYF. The CDR3 bases are TGTGCCAGCAGCCAAGGCCGACAGGGAGAGACCCAGTACTTC.

The chain employs TRBV5-1 and TRBJ2-7; 9 positions match TRBD1. With 3 bases clipped from V and 6 bases from J, the junction kept 4 bases outside the gene matches. Germline V gene sequence: CDR1 SGHRS, CDR2 YFSETQ. The CDR3 spans 13 residues. The DNA of the CDR3 is TGCGCCAGCAGCTCGGGGACAGGGTTCGAGCAGTACTTC. Translating gives CASSSGTGFEQYF.

The genes are TRBV5-1 and TRBJ2-3; 7 bases align to TRBD1. V dropped 3 bases and J dropped 3; count of bases not matched to a gene: 4. The CDR3 contains 14 residues. CDR1 is SGHRS, CDR2 YFSETQ, per germline. This CDR3 reads CASSSTGKTDTQYF. The DNA of the CDR3 is TGCGCCAGCAGCTCGACAGGGAAGACAGATACGCAGTATTTT. The full variable domain, in which reference TRBV5-1 and TRBJ2-3 provide the parts outside the CDR3, is KAGVTQTPRYLIKTRGQQVTLSCSPISGHRSVSWYQQTPGQGLQFLFEYFSETQRNKGNFPGRFSGRQFSNSRSEMNVSTLELGDSALYLCASSSTGKTDTQYFGPGTRLTVL.

The chain is built from TRBV7-9 and TRBJ1-1, with D perhaps TRBD1 (5 bases). Germline V gene data show CDR1 as SEHNR and CDR2 as FQNEAQ (reference sequence). The CDR3 runs to 15 residues. The V end lost 4 bases, the J end lost 4 bases, and 16 bases lay between the germline ends. The CDR3 coding sequence is TGTGCCAGCAGCTGGGCGGAGGGGAGGGGCACTGAAGCTTTCTTT. Translating gives CASSWAEGRGTEAFF.

This chain connects TRBV7-9 to TRBJ1-3; tentatively, D is TRBD1 (5 bases). CDR1 SEHNR and CDR2 FQNEAQ come from the germline V gene (reference sequence). The V and J ends lost 4 bases and 0 bases respectively, with 10 bases between them. This CDR3 region has 15 residues. The CDR3 is CASSWFGGSGNTIYF. CDR3 nucleotides: TGTGCCAGCAGCTGGTTCGGGGGCTCTGGAAACACCATATATTTT.

The chain links TRBV7-9 to TRBJ2-1, with 8 bases aligning to TRBD2. The CDR3 is 18 residues long. Trimming removed 4 bases from V and 1 base from J; junction bases left unmatched: 12. Germline CDR1 reads SEHNR; CDR2 reads FQNEAQ (reference sequence). The CDR3 reads CASSSSLLLAASYNEQFF. The CDR3 region has the DNA TGTGCCAGCAGCTCCTCACTACTACTAGCGGCATCCTACAATGAGCAGTTCTTC.

The chain employs TRBV29-1 and TRBJ1-2; TRBD1 agrees at 12 bases. This CDR3 spans 14 amino acids. CDR1 SQVTM and CDR2 ANQGSEA come from the germline V gene. V lost 6 bases and J lost 4; bases outside the gene matches: 6. The CDR3: CSVAGTGGAYGYTF. As DNA, the CDR3 is TGCAGCGTGGCCGGGACAGGGGGCGCCTATGGCTACACCTTC.

In its sample, this clone was seen once. The CDR3 region is CTSSQSEDRRAGGEVRGEQFF. CDR3 sequence (DNA): TGCACCAGCAGCCAGTCAGAGGACCGACGGGCGGGAGGTGAAGTACGGGGTGAGCAGTTCTTC. The J gene is TRBJ2-1, the V gene TRBV1; TRBD2 is taken as the D call from the table, unchecked against the DNA. TRBV1 is reported as a pseudogene. This CDR3 spans 21 amino acids.

The genes are TRBV3-1 (or the pseudogene TRBV3-2) and TRBJ2-7; no clear D gene. Trimming cost V 1 base and J 9 bases, with 10 bases left between them. The germline V gene encodes CDR1 LGHDT and CDR2 YNNKEL (reference sequence). This CDR3 is built from 12 residues. The CDR3 loop reads CASSQGPSRQYF. DNA for the CDR3: TGTGCCAGCAGCCAAGGTCCGTCGCGGCAGTACTTC.

The rearrangement links TRBV5-1 to TRBJ2-3, with TRBD2 matching 7 bases. V was clipped by 4 bases and J by 2 bases; unmatched bases: 13. From germline, CDR1 is SGHRS and CDR2 YFSETQ. This CDR3 spans 17 amino acids. CDR3 nucleotides: TGCGCCAGCAGCACCTGGGGGGGAGGGCCCGTCACAGATACGCAGTATTTT. Translated, it gives CASSTWGGGPVTDTQYF.

V usage is TRBV19 and J usage is TRBJ1-5; a possible D gene is TRBD1 (5 bases). Germline CDR1 and CDR2: LNHDA and SQIVND (reference sequence). The CDR3 loop spans 13 amino acids. The V end lost 5 bases, the J end lost 6 bases, and 11 bases lay between the germline ends. CDR3 DNA sequence: TGTGCCAGTAGTTGGGGGGATCTTCAGCCCCAGCATTTT. The encoded protein is CASSWGDLQPQHF. Complete variable domain (other parts from reference TRBV19 and TRBJ1-5): DGGITQSPKYLFRKEGQNVTLSCEQNLNHDAMYWYRQDPGQGLRLIYYSQIVNDFQKGDIAEGYSVSREKKESFPLTVTSAQKNPTAFYLCASSWGDLQPQHFGDGTRLSIL.

With respect to this clone: The junction departs from the called germline gene at one end, perhaps through a read error. This rearrangement joins TRBV30 to TRBJ2-5; D not resolved. CDR3 length equals 14 residues. Germline CDR1 reads GTSNPN; CDR2 reads SVGIG (reference sequence). DNA for the CDR3: TGTGCCTGGAATCATAGGAGAAACCACGAGACCCAGTACTTC. It translates to CAWNHRRNHETQYF.

As DNA, the CDR3 is TGTGCCCTTAGTGGGGAGTCGGGGGACACTGAAGCTTTCTTT. Its protein is CALSGESGDTEAFF. The chain couples TRBV30 to TRBJ1-1; D is perhaps TRBD1 (5 bases). The CDR3 loop spans 14 amino acids. Germline lookup yields CDR1 GTSNPN and CDR2 SVGIG (reference sequence). The V gene lost 8 bases and the J gene lost 3 bases, with 19 bases spanning the gap.

The chain joins TRBV20-1 to TRBJ1-1, with a tentative D call TRBD1 (5 bases). The CDR3 has 15 amino acids. V was cut by 3 bases and J by 4 bases, with 18 bases left in between. Germline V gene sequence: CDR1 DFQATT, CDR2 SNEGSKA (reference sequence). Here the CDR3 reads CSASRGLTGGTEAFF. The CDR3 region has the DNA TGCAGTGCTAGTCGGGGACTTACTGGGGGCACTGAAGCTTTCTTT.

The rearrangement uses TRBV7-7 and TRBJ2-1, with 10 bases that match TRBD2. V gave up 5 bases and J gave up 6 bases; unmatched junction bases: 10. The CDR3 length is 16 residues. Germline assignment: CDR1 SSHAT and CDR2 FNYEAQ (reference sequence). The CDR3 bases are TGTGCCAGCAGCGTAAAACCCGGGACTAGCGCCAATGAGCAGTTCTTC. Its translation is CASSVKPGTSANEQFF.